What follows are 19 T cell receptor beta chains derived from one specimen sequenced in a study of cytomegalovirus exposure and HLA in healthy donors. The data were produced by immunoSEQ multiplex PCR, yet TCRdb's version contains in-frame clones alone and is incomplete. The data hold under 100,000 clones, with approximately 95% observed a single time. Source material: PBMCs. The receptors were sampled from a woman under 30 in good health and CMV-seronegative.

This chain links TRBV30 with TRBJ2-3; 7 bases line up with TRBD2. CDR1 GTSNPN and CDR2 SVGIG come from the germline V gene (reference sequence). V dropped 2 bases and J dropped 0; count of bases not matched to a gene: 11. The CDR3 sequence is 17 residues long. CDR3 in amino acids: CAWSTARLALSTDTQYF. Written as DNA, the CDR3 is TGTGCCTGGAGTACCGCGCGACTAGCCTTGAGCACAGATACGCAGTATTTT.

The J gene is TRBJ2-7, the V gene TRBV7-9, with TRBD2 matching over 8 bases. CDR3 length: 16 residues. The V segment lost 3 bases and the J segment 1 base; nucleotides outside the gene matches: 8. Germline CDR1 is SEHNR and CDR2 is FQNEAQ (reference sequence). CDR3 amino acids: CASSFVGTSASYEQYF. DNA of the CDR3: TGTGCCAGCAGCTTTGTGGGGACTAGTGCGTCCTACGAGCAGTACTTC.

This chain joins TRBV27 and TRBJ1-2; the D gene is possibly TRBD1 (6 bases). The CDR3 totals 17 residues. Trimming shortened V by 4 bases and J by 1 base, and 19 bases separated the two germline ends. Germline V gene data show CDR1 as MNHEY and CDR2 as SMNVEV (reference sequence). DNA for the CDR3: TGTGCCAGCAGTTCCCGGAGGGGGGGGTCCTTTAACTATGGCTACACCTTC. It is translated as CASSSRRGGSFNYGYTF.

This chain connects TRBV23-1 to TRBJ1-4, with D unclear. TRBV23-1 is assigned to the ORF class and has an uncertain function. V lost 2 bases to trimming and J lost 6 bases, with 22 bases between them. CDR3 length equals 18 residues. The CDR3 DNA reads TGCGCCAGCAGTCAACGATATTCCTCTGGTCCGGAGGATGAAAAACTGTTTTTT. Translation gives CASSQRYSSGPEDEKLFF.

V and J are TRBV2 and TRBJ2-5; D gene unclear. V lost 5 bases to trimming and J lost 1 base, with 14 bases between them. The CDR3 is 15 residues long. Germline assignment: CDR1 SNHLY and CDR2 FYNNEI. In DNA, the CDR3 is TGTGCCAGCAGTAACCTGCTTGCTAGCCAAGAGACCCAGTACTTC. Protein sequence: CASSNLLASQETQYF.

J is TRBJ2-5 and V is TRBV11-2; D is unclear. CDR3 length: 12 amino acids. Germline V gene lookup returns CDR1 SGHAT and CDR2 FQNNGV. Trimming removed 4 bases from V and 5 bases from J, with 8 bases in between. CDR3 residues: CASSYSEETQYF. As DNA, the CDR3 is TGTGCCAGCAGCTACTCGGAGGAGACCCAGTACTTC.

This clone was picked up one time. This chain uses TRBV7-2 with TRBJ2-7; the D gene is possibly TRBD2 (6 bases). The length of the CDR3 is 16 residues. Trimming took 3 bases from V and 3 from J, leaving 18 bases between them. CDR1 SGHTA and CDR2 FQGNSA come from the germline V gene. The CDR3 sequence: CASSFGGSGFGYEQYF. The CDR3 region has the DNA TGTGCCAGCAGCTTTGGAGGGTCAGGGTTCGGCTACGAGCAGTACTTC.

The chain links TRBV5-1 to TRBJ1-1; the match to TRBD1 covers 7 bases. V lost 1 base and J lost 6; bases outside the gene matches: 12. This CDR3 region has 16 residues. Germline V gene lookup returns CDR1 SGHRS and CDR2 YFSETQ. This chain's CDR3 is CASSLWTLGRGAEAFF. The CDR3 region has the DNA TGCGCCAGCAGCTTGTGGACCCTCGGCAGGGGGGCTGAAGCTTTCTTT. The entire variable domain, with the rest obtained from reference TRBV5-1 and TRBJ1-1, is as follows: KAGVTQTPRYLIKTRGQQVTLSCSPISGHRSVSWYQQTPGQGLQFLFEYFSETQRNKGNFPGRFSGRQFSNSRSEMNVSTLELGDSALYLCASSLWTLGRGAEAFFGQGTRLTVV.

CDR3 in amino acids: CASSQTGSPNYGYTF. For the CDR3, the DNA is TGCGCCAGCAGCCAGACAGGTTCCCCTAACTATGGCTACACCTTC. V usage is TRBV4-3 and J usage is TRBJ1-2; maybe TRBD1 (6 bases). The CDR3 loop spans 15 amino acids. Germline loops: CDR1 LGHNA, CDR2 YSLEER. The V end lost 3 bases, the J end lost 0 bases, and 11 bases lay between the germline ends.

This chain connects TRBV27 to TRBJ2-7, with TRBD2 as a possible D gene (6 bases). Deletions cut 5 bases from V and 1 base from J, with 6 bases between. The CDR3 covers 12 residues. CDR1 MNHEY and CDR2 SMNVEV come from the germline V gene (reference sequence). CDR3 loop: CASSAGSYEQYF. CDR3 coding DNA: TGTGCCAGCAGTGCGGGATCCTACGAGCAGTACTTC.

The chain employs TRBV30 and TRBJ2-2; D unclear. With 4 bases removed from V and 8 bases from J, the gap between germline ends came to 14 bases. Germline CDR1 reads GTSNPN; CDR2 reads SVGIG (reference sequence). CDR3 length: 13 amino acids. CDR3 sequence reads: CAWTLIKTGELFF. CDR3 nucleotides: TGTGCCTGGACTCTAATCAAAACGGGGGAGCTGTTTTTT. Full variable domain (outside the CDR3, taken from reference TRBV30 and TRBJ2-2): SQTIHQWPATLVQPVGSPLSLECTVEGTSNPNLYWYRQAAGRGLQLLFYSVGIGQISSEVPQNLSASRPQDRQFILSSKKLLLSDSGFYLCAWTLIKTGELFFGEGSRLTVL.

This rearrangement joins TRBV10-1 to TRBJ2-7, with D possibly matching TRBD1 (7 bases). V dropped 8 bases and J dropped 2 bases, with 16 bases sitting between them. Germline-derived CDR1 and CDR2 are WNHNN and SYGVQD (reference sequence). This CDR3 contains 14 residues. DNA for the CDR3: TGCGCCAGCGTGACGGAGGGGGCCGCCTACGAGCAGTACTTC. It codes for CASVTEGAAYEQYF.

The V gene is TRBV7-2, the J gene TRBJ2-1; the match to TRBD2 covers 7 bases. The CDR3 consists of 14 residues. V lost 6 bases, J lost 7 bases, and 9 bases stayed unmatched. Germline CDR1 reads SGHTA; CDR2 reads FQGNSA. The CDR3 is CASRPTSVGNEQFF. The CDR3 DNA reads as TGTGCCAGCAGACCAACTAGCGTCGGAAATGAGCAGTTCTTC.

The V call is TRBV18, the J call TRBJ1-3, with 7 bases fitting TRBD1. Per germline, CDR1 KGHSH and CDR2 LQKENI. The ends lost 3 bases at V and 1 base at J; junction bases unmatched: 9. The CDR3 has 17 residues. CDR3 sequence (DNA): TGTGCCAGCTCACCGGGACAGCCGTTTGGATCTGGAAACACCATATATTTT. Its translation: CASSPGQPFGSGNTIYF.

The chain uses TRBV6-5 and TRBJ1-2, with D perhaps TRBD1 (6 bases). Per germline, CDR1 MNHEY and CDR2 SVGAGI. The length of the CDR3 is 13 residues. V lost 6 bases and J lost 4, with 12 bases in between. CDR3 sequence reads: CASRDGGAYGYTF. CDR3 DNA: TGTGCCAGCAGGGACGGGGGGGCCTATGGCTACACCTTC.

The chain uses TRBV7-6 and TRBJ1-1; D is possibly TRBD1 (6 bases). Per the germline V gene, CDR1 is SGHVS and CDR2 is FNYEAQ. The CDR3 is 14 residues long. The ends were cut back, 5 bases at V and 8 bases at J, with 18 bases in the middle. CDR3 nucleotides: TGTGCCAGCAGCCGAATGGGGGGGGCGAGGGAAGCTTTCTTT. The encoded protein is CASSRMGGAREAFF.

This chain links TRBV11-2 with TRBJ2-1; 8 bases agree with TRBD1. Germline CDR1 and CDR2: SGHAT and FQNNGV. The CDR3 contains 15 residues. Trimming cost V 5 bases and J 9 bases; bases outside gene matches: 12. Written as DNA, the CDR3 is TGTGCCAGCAGCGGGTGGACAGGGATGCAGGGTGAGCAGTTCTTC. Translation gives CASSGWTGMQGEQFF.

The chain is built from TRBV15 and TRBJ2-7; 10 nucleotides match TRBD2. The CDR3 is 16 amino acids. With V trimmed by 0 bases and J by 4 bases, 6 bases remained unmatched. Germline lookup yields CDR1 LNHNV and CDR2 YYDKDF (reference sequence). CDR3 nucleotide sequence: TGTGCCACCAGCAGAGATTGGACTAGCGGCATATACGAGCAGTACTTC. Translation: CATSRDWTSGIYEQYF.

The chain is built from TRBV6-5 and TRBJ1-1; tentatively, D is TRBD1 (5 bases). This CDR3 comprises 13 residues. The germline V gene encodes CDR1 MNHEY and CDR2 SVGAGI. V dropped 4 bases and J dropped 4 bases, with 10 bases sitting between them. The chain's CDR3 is CASSFPGITEAFF. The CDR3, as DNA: TGTGCCAGCAGTTTCCCAGGGATCACTGAAGCTTTCTTT.